This TCR beta chain was recovered during a study of CD8+CD57+ T cells in acquired aplastic anemia. Regarding the study as a whole: With respect to CD8+ Simpson's diversity, patients and controls did not differ significantly.

Genomic DNA was employed as the template in profiling TCR beta VDJ and CDR3. Using its own MiXCR run on the reads, TCRdb lists one record per CDR3 protein. This table holds hundreds of thousands of distinct CDR3 sequences, around 32% found once. Patients chosen for sequencing had CD8+CD57+ cells that had expanded, as shown by flow cytometry. The ends lost 6 bases at V and 5 bases at J; junction bases unmatched: 8. Germline V gene lookup returns CDR1 MNHEY and CDR2 SVGEGT. This CDR3 is 15 amino acids long. Comment on this clonotype: Its antigen remains unknown.

Sequenced material: sorted CD4+, CD8+, or CD8+CD57+ T cells (not recorded which) from PBMCs. The TCR was taken from a human donor with aplastic anemia. The gene calls are TRBV6-2 or TRBV6-3 and TRBJ2-5; 11 bases match TRBD1. CDR3 protein: CASRAPGQGVETQYF. The CDR3 DNA is TGTGCCAGCAGAGCTCCGGGACAGGGGGTGGAGACCCAGTACTTC.